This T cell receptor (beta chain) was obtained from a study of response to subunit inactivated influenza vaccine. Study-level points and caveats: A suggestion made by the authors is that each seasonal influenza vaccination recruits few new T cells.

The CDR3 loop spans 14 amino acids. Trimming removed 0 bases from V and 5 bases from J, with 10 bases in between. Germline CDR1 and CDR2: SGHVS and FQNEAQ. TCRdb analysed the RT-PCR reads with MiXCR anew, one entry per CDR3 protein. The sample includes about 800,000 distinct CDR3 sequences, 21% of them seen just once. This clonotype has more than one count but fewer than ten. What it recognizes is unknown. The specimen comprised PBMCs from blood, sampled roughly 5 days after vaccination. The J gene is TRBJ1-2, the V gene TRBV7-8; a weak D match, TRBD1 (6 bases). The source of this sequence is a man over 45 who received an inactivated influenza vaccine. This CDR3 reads CASSLAYREYGYTF. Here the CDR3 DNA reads TGTGCCAGCAGCTTAGCTTACAGGGAATATGGCTACACCTTC.